This TCR beta chain was captured by sequencing in a study of blood T cells in healthy people across ages. The authors ran a second PCR of roughly 7 to 11 cycles using a sample-barcoded 5' primer and a J-beta primer mix. Using its own MiXCR run on the 5' RACE reads, TCRdb lists one record per CDR3 protein. The sample consists of more than 1,000,000 distinct CDR3 sequences, roughly 24% of them appearing once. The CDR3 has 15 amino acids. Trimming removed 6 bases from V and 3 bases from J, with 16 bases in between. Germline lookup yields CDR1 MNHEY and CDR2 SVGEGT. This clonotype was seen a few times. The same sample was also studied in work on T cells of mothers and their children. According to that study: Each donor was one of three healthy Caucasian mothers or one of their six children. No T cell clones of persistent microchimeric origin were detected.

The sequenced sample was blood. This sequence was found in a girl under 10 years old in good health. The chain uses TRBV6-2 or TRBV6-3 and TRBJ2-3, with D unresolved. The CDR3 loop is CASRGLPDLTDTQYF. CDR3 DNA sequence: TGTGCCAGCAGAGGGCTTCCAGATCTGACAGATACGCAGTATTTT.